The 24 T cell receptor beta chains below come from one sample, sequenced in a study of blood T cell repertoires in COVID-19. Produced via immunoSEQ multiplex PCR; TCRdb's table is partial and in-frame only. The data contain about 35,000 clones, just over 90% of them singletons. Material for sequencing was peripheral blood. The receptor source for this set is a man between 50 and 59 years old with active COVID-19.

The chain employs TRBV27 and TRBJ2-3; the match to TRBD2 covers 15 bases. CDR3 size: 16 residues. V lost 4 bases, J lost 6 bases, and 5 bases stayed unmatched. Germline V lookup: CDR1 MNHEY, CDR2 SMNVEV (reference sequence). CDR3 DNA: TGTGCCAGCAGTTCCCGGACTAGCGGGGGGGCGGATACGCAGTATTTT. Amino acids: CASSSRTSGGADTQYF.

The rearrangement links TRBV9 to TRBJ2-3; no clear D gene. Germline CDR1 and CDR2: SGDLS and YYNGEE. Trimming stripped 2 bases from V and 5 bases from J, with 12 bases between. The length of the CDR3 is 14 residues. The CDR3 protein is CASSVSIIGDTQYF. The CDR3 nucleotides are TGTGCCAGCAGCGTCTCCATAATCGGAGATACGCAGTATTTT.

The V call is TRBV5-4, the J call TRBJ2-1; D is perhaps TRBD2 (5 bases). V gave up 6 bases and J gave up 5 bases, with 15 bases separating them. The V gene's germline CDR1 is SGHNT and CDR2 YYREEE (reference sequence). The CDR3 has 14 residues. CDR3 region: CASMYPAADNEQFF. In DNA form, the CDR3 reads TGTGCCAGCATGTATCCAGCGGCGGACAATGAGCAGTTCTTC.

In DNA form, the CDR3 reads TGTGCCACCTCGCGGGACGGCGGGAAACAGTACTTC. This codes for CATSRDGGKQYF. The chain uses TRBV12-3 or TRBV12-4 and TRBJ2-4, with D perhaps matching TRBD2 (6 bases). V lost 10 bases, J lost 13 bases, and 20 bases lay in between. This CDR3 has 12 amino acids.

In its sample, this clone was seen once. The CDR3 reads CAISDLNQPQHF. The CDR3, as DNA: TGTGCCATCAGTGACCTTAATCAGCCCCAGCATTTT. The rearrangement joins TRBV10-3 to TRBJ1-5, with D unclear. CDR1 ENHRY and CDR2 SYGVKD come from the germline V gene. Between the trimmed V and J ends, which lost 3 bases and 4 bases, there was a span of 4 bases. CDR3 size: 12 residues.

DNA of the CDR3: TGTGCCACCAGCAGAGGTGGGGCGCAGGGGACTGAAGCTTTCTTT. Its protein is CATSRGGAQGTEAFF. The gene calls are TRBV15 and TRBJ1-1; possible D gene TRBD1, 6 bases. CDR1 is LNHNV and CDR2 is YYDKDF in the germline V gene (reference sequence). This CDR3 region has 15 residues. The V end lost 1 base, the J end lost 5 bases, and 14 bases lay between the germline ends.

The V gene is TRBV7-3, the J gene TRBJ2-1; 9 positions match TRBD2. CDR1 is SGHTA, CDR2 FQGTGA, per germline. V was pared by 5 bases and J by 2 bases, with 16 bases of the junction left unmatched. CDR3 size: 19 residues. The CDR3 nucleotides read TGTGCCAGCAGCCCCCACTCCAGGGGCCTAGCGGGAACCTACAATGAGCAGTTCTTC. Protein: CASSPHSRGLAGTYNEQFF.

This clone was seen a handful of times. The CDR3: CASRRIGETSYGYTF. DNA for the CDR3: TGTGCCAGCAGACGAATCGGGGAGACCAGTTATGGCTACACCTTC. The chain uses TRBV6-6 and TRBJ1-2; D ambiguous. Trimming cost V 6 bases and J 5 bases, with 19 bases left between them. The CDR3 totals 15 residues. Germline CDR1 reads MNHNY; CDR2 reads SVGAGI (reference sequence).

This sequence joins TRBV12-3 or TRBV12-4 and TRBJ1-2; D not resolved. V lost 1 base and J lost 7, with 7 bases in between. The CDR3 runs 12 residues. The CDR3 region is CASSLGAGGYTF. The CDR3 region has the DNA TGTGCCAGCAGTTTAGGGGCCGGTGGCTACACCTTC.

This clone turned up a few times. The chain joins TRBV7-9 to TRBJ1-5; tentative D call: TRBD1 (5 bases). Germline-derived CDR1 and CDR2 are SEHNR and FQNEAQ (reference sequence). The CDR3 is made up of 12 amino acids. Trimming cost V 0 bases and J 11 bases, with 8 bases left between them. CDR3 bases: TGTGCCAGCAGCTTAGCAGCCAGGGCCCAGCATTTT. It codes for CASSLAARAQHF.

V and J are TRBV6-6 and TRBJ2-5; D is ambiguous. CDR3 length: 12 amino acids. Between the trimmed V and J ends, which lost 5 bases and 2 bases, there was a span of 6 bases. CDR1 is MNHNY and CDR2 is SVGAGI in the germline V gene (reference sequence). The CDR3 DNA reads TGTGCCAGCAGTATACTACAAGAGACCCAGTACTTC. Protein product: CASSILQETQYF.

V and J are TRBV7-9 and TRBJ1-1; 7 bases line up with TRBD1. CDR3 length equals 15 residues. The ends lost 6 bases at V and 0 bases at J; junction bases unmatched: 7. From germline, CDR1 is SEHNR and CDR2 FQNEAQ (reference sequence). The CDR3 is CASRLEQGMNTEAFF. The CDR3, as DNA: TGTGCCAGCAGACTAGAACAGGGGATGAACACTGAAGCTTTCTTT.

The rearrangement uses TRBV5-4 and TRBJ2-3, with TRBD2 identical over 8 bases. J gave up 1 base and V 4 bases, and 5 bases lay outside the gene matches. This CDR3 is 15 amino acids long. Germline V gives CDR1 SGHNT, CDR2 YYREEE (reference sequence). Written as DNA, the CDR3 is TGTGCCAGCAGCCGGGGGGGGGCCGGCACAGATACGCAGTATTTT. Translating it yields CASSRGGAGTDTQYF.

The chain employs TRBV3-1 (or the pseudogene TRBV3-2) and TRBJ1-6; 7 bases map to TRBD1. The V segment lost 0 bases and the J segment 6 bases; nucleotides outside the gene matches: 11. Per germline, CDR1 LGHDT and CDR2 YNNKEL (reference sequence). This CDR3 spans 18 amino acids. The CDR3 coding sequence is TGTGCCAGCAGCCAAGATCTGGGACAGCGGAGGGCTAATTCACCCCTCCACTTT. Protein sequence: CASSQDLGQRRANSPLHF.

The chain is built from TRBV7-6 and TRBJ2-1, with 8 bases identical to TRBD1. CDR1 and CDR2 from the germline V gene are SGHVS and FNYEAQ. The CDR3 has 15 residues. V lost 4 bases, J lost 9 bases, and 11 bases stayed unmatched. The CDR3 reads CASSSQTGVVAEQFF. The CDR3 DNA sequence: TGTGCCAGCAGCTCCCAGACAGGGGTTGTGGCTGAGCAGTTCTTC.

V is TRBV7-3 and J is TRBJ2-5, with a weak D call TRBD1 (6 bases). Trimming cost V 3 bases and J 0 bases, with 8 bases left between them. CDR3 size: 14 residues. Germline assignment: CDR1 SGHTA and CDR2 FQGTGA. Written as DNA, the CDR3 is TGTGCCAGCAGCTTTGACAGGTACCAAGAGACCCAGTACTTC. As protein: CASSFDRYQETQYF.

The V call is TRBV5-5, the J call TRBJ1-1; D is undetermined. The germline V gene encodes CDR1 SGHKS and CDR2 YYEKEE (reference sequence). The CDR3 covers 16 residues. Trimming cost V 2 bases and J 0 bases, with 14 bases left between them. CDR3 nucleotide sequence: TGTGCCAGCAGCTTCCGGGTTGGCCTCATGAACACTGAAGCTTTCTTT. It is translated as CASSFRVGLMNTEAFF.

The chain uses TRBV7-9 and TRBJ2-3, with D maybe TRBD1 (6 bases). The CDR3 consists of 16 residues. From germline, CDR1 is SEHNR and CDR2 FQNEAQ (reference sequence). Trimming took off 4 bases at V and 3 bases at J, with 17 bases between the two ends. The CDR3 sequence: CASSSGQLIRTDTQYF. CDR3 in DNA: TGTGCCAGCAGCTCGGGACAACTAATAAGGACAGATACGCAGTATTTT.

V gene TRBV15 combines with J gene TRBJ2-3; TRBD1 is a possible D gene (5 bases). The CDR3 contains 16 residues. Germline assignment: CDR1 LNHNV and CDR2 YYDKDF (reference sequence). Trimming cost V 1 base and J 0 bases, with 11 bases left between them. This chain's CDR3 is CATSRGGRVSTDTQYF. CDR3 DNA sequence: TGTGCCACCAGCAGAGGAGGCAGGGTTAGCACAGATACGCAGTATTTT.

The chain has TRBV2 and TRBJ2-3; D may be TRBD2 (6 bases). With 6 bases removed from V and 14 bases from J, the gap between germline ends came to 18 bases. This CDR3 has 12 residues. Germline lookup yields CDR1 SNHLY and CDR2 FYNNEI. The CDR3 is CASRGTGTLLYF. The CDR3 region has the DNA TGTGCCAGCAGGGGGACCGGGACTCTTTTGTATTTT.

A note on this clone: This same CDR3 is encoded by further DNA sequences in the sample. The chain couples TRBV18 to TRBJ1-5; TRBD1 matches 7 bases. Trimming cost V 2 bases and J 2 bases; bases outside gene matches: 0. In germline, CDR1 is KGHSH, CDR2 LQKENI. The CDR3 runs 14 residues. CDR3 coding DNA: TGTGCCAGCTCACCAACAGGGGGCAATCAGCCCCAGCATTTT. Translation: CASSPTGGNQPQHF.

This chain joins TRBV3-1 (or the pseudogene TRBV3-2) and TRBJ2-7; 9 bases match TRBD2. The J segment lost 3 bases and the V segment lost 1 base, leaving 1 base of the junction unmatched. The CDR3 spans 14 residues. The V gene's germline CDR1 is LGHDT and CDR2 YNNKEL (reference sequence). The DNA for the CDR3 is TGTGCCAGCAGCCAAGGACTAGCGGTCTACGAGCAGTACTTC. Its translation: CASSQGLAVYEQYF.

The chain has TRBV5-1 and TRBJ2-3, with D perhaps TRBD1 or TRBD2 (6 bases each). Trimming shortened V by 7 bases and J by 0 bases, and 15 bases separated the two germline ends. The CDR3 spans 15 residues. Germline lookup yields CDR1 SGHRS and CDR2 YFSETQ. CDR3 nucleotides: TGCGCCAGCGTCTTGGGGGGCTATAGCACAGATACGCAGTATTTT. This encodes CASVLGGYSTDTQYF. The variable domain in full, completed from reference TRBV5-1 and TRBJ2-3, reads KAGVTQTPRYLIKTRGQQVTLSCSPISGHRSVSWYQQTPGQGLQFLFEYFSETQRNKGNFPGRFSGRQFSNSRSEMNVSTLELGDSALYLCASVLGGYSTDTQYFGPGTRLTVL.

The chain carries TRBV12-3 or TRBV12-4 and TRBJ1-1; D is uncertain. The CDR3 loop spans 13 amino acids. The germline V and J ends were trimmed by 6 bases and 6 bases, with 14 bases remaining between them. CDR3 loop: CASRLNIGAEAFF. The CDR3 bases are TGTGCCAGCAGACTAAACATAGGCGCTGAAGCTTTCTTT.